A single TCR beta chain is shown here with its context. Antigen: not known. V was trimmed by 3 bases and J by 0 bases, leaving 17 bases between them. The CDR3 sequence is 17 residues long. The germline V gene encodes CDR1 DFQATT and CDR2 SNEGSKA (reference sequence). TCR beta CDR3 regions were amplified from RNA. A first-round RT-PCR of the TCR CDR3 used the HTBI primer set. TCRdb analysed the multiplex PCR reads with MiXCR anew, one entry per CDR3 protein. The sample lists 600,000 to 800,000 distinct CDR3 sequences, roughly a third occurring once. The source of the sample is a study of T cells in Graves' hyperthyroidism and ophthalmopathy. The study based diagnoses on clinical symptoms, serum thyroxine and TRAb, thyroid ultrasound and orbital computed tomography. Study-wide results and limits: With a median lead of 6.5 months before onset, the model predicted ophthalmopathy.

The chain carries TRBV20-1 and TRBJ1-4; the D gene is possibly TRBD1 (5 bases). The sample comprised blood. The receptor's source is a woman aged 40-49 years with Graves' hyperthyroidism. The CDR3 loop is CSARDMSRFTTNEKLFF. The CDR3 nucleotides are TGCAGTGCTAGGGACATGTCGAGATTTACAACTAATGAAAAACTGTTTTTT.